This T cell receptor (beta chain) was documented in a study of T cells in Graves' hyperthyroidism and ophthalmopathy. The germline V gene has CDR1 SEHNR and CDR2 FQNEAQ (reference sequence). The CDR3 extends over 13 amino acids. Trimming stripped 0 bases from V and 4 bases from J, with 6 bases between. This clonotype was observed at least ten times. Its target is unknown. Points from the study as a whole: Ophthalmopathy was separated from stable hyperthyroidism by a 13 V-J model.

What was amplified from RNA transcripts were TCR beta CDR3 regions. The TCR CDR3 first-round RT-PCR relied on the HTBI primer set. TCRdb reprocessed the multiplex PCR reads with MiXCR, giving one entry per CDR3 protein. Of approximately 400,000 distinct CDR3 sequences listed, 15% to 19% were seen once; the top ten hold over 12%. Patients between 18 and 65 years old had hyperthyroidism, newly diagnosed and lasting under 2 months. In making diagnoses, clinical symptoms, serum thyroxine and TRAb, thyroid ultrasound and orbital computed tomography were all used. The source material was blood. The genes are TRBV7-9 and TRBJ1-1; a weak D match, TRBD1 (5 bases). The sequence derives from a woman in her late teens or twenties with Graves' hyperthyroidism. CDR3 bases: TGTGCCAGCAGCTTAGCCGGGGCCACTGAAGCTTTCTTT. This gives the protein CASSLAGATEAFF.